This TCR beta chain was sequenced for a study of T cells in Graves' hyperthyroidism and ophthalmopathy. Study conclusions and caveats: Blood shared most expanded thyroid clonotypes above 0.001.

Amplified TCR beta CDR3 regions derived from RNA transcripts. A first-round RT-PCR of the TCR CDR3 used the HTBI primer set. TCRdb passed the multiplex PCR reads through MiXCR, listing each CDR3 protein once. The table includes hundreds of thousands of distinct CDR3 sequences, around 15% detected once. There are a few counts of this clonotype. Antigen: not known. The CDR3 has 15 amino acids. V was shortened by 6 bases and J by 0 bases, with 15 bases between the two germline ends. Germline values: CDR1 DFQATT, CDR2 SNEGSKA (reference sequence). This clonotype was sampled from a woman aged 30 to 39 with Graves' hyperthyroidism. Sequences were obtained from blood. This rearrangement joins TRBV20-1 to TRBJ2-1; D may be TRBD1 or TRBD2 (5 bases each). The CDR3 is CSAKTGPSSYNEQFF. In DNA, the CDR3 is TGCAGTGCCAAGACGGGGCCGAGCTCCTACAATGAGCAGTTCTTC.